The T cell receptor (beta chain) under discussion was sequenced for a study of graft-versus-host responses after intestinal transplantation. Regarding this clone: Its antigen is unknown.

This CDR3 has 13 amino acids. CDR1 is MDHEN, CDR2 SYDVKM, per germline. J gave up 8 bases and V 7 bases, and 4 bases lay outside the gene matches. Study-level findings and limits: Early after transplant, HvG clones declined as circulating GvH clones peaked. GvH clones were identified in recipient marrow, with some first appearing in ileum or blood.

Libraries were prepared by immunoSEQ multiplex PCR; TCRdb keeps only in-frame clonotypes and omits some of them. This sample has 110,000 to 150,000 clones; about nine tenths occur once, and the top ten carry roughly 0.19%. V usage is TRBV28 and J usage is TRBJ1-6; 8 bases agree with TRBD1. This clonotype was sampled from a human donor who received an intestinal transplant. Sequences were derived from unstimulated CD4+ T cells sorted from spleen or lymph node cells, sampled before intestinal transplant. The CDR3 loop reads CASTGGAYSPLHF. The DNA for the CDR3 is TGTGCCAGCACAGGGGGCGCGTATTCACCCCTCCACTTT. Full variable domain (remainder filled in from reference TRBV28 and TRBJ1-6): DVKVTQSSRYLVKRTGEKVFLECVQDMDHENMFWYRQDPGLGLRLIYFSYDVKMKEKGDIPEGYSVSREKKERFSLILESASTNQTSMYLCASTGGAYSPLHFGNGTRLTVT.